This T cell receptor (beta chain) was documented in a study of blood T cells in healthy people across ages. General observations from the study: The CMV status of each donor remained undetermined, and this could have confounded shifts in expanded clonotypes.

Together with a sample-barcoded 5' primer, a J-beta primer mix was included in a second PCR lasting about 6 to 12 cycles. TCRdb re-called the 5' RACE reads with MiXCR, one entry per CDR3 protein. Found here are around 850,000 distinct CDR3 sequences, about 37% of them singletons; the top ten hold 10% to 15%. Donors were healthy Caucasian individuals from Russia aged roughly 6 to 100. Investigators took about 9.1 milliliters of peripheral blood from every donor. The total RNA that was extracted per sample amounted to at least 5.5 micrograms. CDR3 length: 15 amino acids. V shed 5 bases and J shed 7 bases, with 15 bases lying between them. Turning to this clonotype: What it binds is not known.

J is TRBJ1-6 and V is TRBV12-3 or TRBV12-4; no reliable D call. This TCR derives from a man between 18 and 35 years old in good health. Sequences were obtained from blood. The CDR3 DNA is TGTGCCAGCAGTCCCCGGACGGCCGGGAATTCACCCCTCCACTTT. Residues: CASSPRTAGNSPLHF.